These 20 T cell receptor beta chains were sequenced from one sample in a study of T cell clonality in common variable immunodeficiency. Libraries were prepared by immunoSEQ multiplex PCR; TCRdb keeps only in-frame clonotypes and omits some of them. There are about 33,000 clones in the sample, none observed a single time. Their cognate antigens are unknown. Study conclusions and caveats: Fewer deletions and N-nucleotide insertions were reportedly seen in common variable immunodeficiency TCR beta sequences.

The sequencing input was peripheral blood mononuclear cells. The receptors here all came from a human donor with common variable immunodeficiency.

Ten or more counts support this clone. Coverage ceases 3 residues before the CDR3 finishes, and the germline J gene fills in the end. The chain combines TRBV7-2 with TRBJ2-3, with a tentative D call TRBD1 (5 bases). V was pared by 2 bases and J by 4 bases, with 10 bases between. The CDR3 totals 14 residues. From germline, CDR1 is SGHTA and CDR2 FQGNSA. Here the CDR3 reads CASSLFQGPDTQYF. The CDR3 bases that were read are TGTGCCAGCAGCTTATTTCAGGGTCCAGATACG. The variable domain in full, with the rest retrieved from reference TRBV7-2 and TRBJ2-3, is GAGVSQSPSNKVTEKGKDVELRCDPISGHTALYWYRQSLGQGLEFLIYFQGNSAPDKSGLPSDRFSAERTGGSVSTLTIQRTQQEDSAVYLCASSLFQGPDTQYFGPGTRLTVL.

As to this clone: The CDR3 end is not reached by the read, which stops 3 residues before it; the germline J gene fills it in. V and J are TRBV18 and TRBJ1-5; no clear D gene. The CDR3 totals 12 residues. CDR1 and CDR2 from the germline V gene are KGHSH and LQKENI. V was trimmed by 2 bases and J by 7 bases, leaving 6 bases between them. The CDR3 sequence is CASSPERQPQHF. The covered CDR3 bases are TGTGCCAGCTCACCAGAGAGGCAGCCC.

In its sample, this clone was seen many times. The read ends 3 residues early relative to the CDR3; the germline J gene fills the gap. The J gene is TRBJ2-5, the V gene TRBV12-3 or TRBV12-4, with 7 bases identical to TRBD1. V gave up 6 bases and J gave up 1 base; unmatched junction bases: 5. This CDR3 has 14 amino acids. Partial CDR3 DNA: TGTGCCAGCAGCCCGACAGGGCCCCAAGAGACC. It specifies CASSPTGPQET. In full, the CDR3 is CASSPTGPQETQYF.

Notes on this clone: The read terminates 3 residues ahead of where the CDR3 ends, so the germline J gene completes it. This chain uses TRBV7-2 with TRBJ2-5, with D possibly matching TRBD1 (6 bases). CDR3 length: 14 amino acids. V was trimmed by 3 bases and J by 0 bases, leaving 8 bases between them. Per germline, CDR1 SGHTA and CDR2 FQGNSA. CDR3 loop: CASSFGQYQETQYF. The covered CDR3 bases are TGTGCCAGCAGCTTCGGACAGTACCAAGAGACC.

This clone appeared a few times. The DNA ends 3 residues before the CDR3 does, and the rest of the CDR3 is filled in from the germline J gene. J is TRBJ1-5 and V is TRBV19; D is unclear. The CDR3 extends over 14 amino acids. CDR1 is LNHDA and CDR2 is SQIVND in the germline V gene (reference sequence). The V end was cut by 3 bases, the J end by 3 bases, with 9 bases between. CDR3 DNA (partial): TGTGCCAGTAGTATTGCTAGACCCAATCAGCCC. Protein: CASSIARPNQP. The complete CDR3 reads CASSIARPNQPQHF. Full variable domain (missing parts from reference TRBV19 and TRBJ1-5): DGGITQSPKYLFRKEGQNVTLSCEQNLNHDAMYWYRQDPGQGLRLIYYSQIVNDFQKGDIAEGYSVSREKKESFPLTVTSAQKNPTAFYLCASSIARPNQPQHFGDGTRLSIL.

This clone came up many times. Incomplete CDR3 DNA: TGCGCCAGCAGCCAAGATAGCGGGACGGTTTACGGAAAA. Amino acids: CASSQDSGTVYGK. The full CDR3 protein is CASSQDSGTVYGKLFF. V usage is TRBV4-1 and J usage is TRBJ1-4; perhaps TRBD1 as D (5 bases). The missing CDR3 end, 3 residues past where the read stops, is filled in from the germline J gene. The CDR3 is made up of 16 amino acids. The V end was cut by 0 bases, the J end by 10 bases, with 18 bases between. CDR1 and CDR2 from the germline V gene are MGHRA and YSYEKL.

In its sample, this clone was seen a few times. The read finishes 3 residues shy of the CDR3 end, and the germline J gene is used to complete it. The chain couples TRBV2 to TRBJ2-1; 10 bases fit TRBD1. The V and J ends lost 4 bases and 8 bases, in that order; junction bases with no gene match: 5. The length of the CDR3 is 14 residues. Germline CDR1 SNHLY, CDR2 FYNNEI. CDR3 DNA (partial): TGTGCCAGCAGTGCCCGACAGGGGGCAGATGAG. As protein: CASSARQGADE. The full CDR3 is CASSARQGADEQFF. The whole variable domain, filled in from reference TRBV2 and TRBJ2-1, reads EPEVTQTPSHQVTQMGQEVILRCVPISNHLYFYWYRQILGQKVEFLVSFYNNEISEKSEIFDDQFSVERPDGSNFTLKIRSTKLEDSAMYFCASSARQGADEQFFGPGTRLTVL.

This clone was seen more than once but under ten times. The read terminates 3 residues before the CDR3 end, so the remaining end is supplied by the germline J gene. The gene calls are TRBV18 and TRBJ2-3, with D maybe TRBD2 (5 bases). Germline V lookup: CDR1 KGHSH, CDR2 LQKENI. This CDR3 contains 15 residues. Between the trimmed V and J ends, which lost 2 bases and 0 bases, there was a span of 9 bases. CDR3 DNA (partial): TGTGCCAGCTCACCAAGGACGGGGAGCACAGATACG. Translation: CASSPRTGSTDT. The entire CDR3 sequence reads CASSPRTGSTDTQYF.

This clone was counted ten times or more. The read gets to within 3 residues of the CDR3 end, and the germline J gene fills in the rest. V is TRBV2 and J is TRBJ2-2, with a tentative D call TRBD1 (5 bases). CDR1 SNHLY and CDR2 FYNNEI come from the germline V gene. V was trimmed by 6 bases and J by 5 bases, leaving 10 bases between them. The CDR3 runs 13 residues. The sequenced CDR3 bases are TGTGCCAGCAGCCAAAGGGGTACCGGGGAG. Residues: CASSQRGTGE. The CDR3 as a whole reads CASSQRGTGELFF.

At least ten counts were recorded for this clone. Read data end 3 residues before the CDR3 end; the end is taken from the germline J gene. This chain joins TRBV7-8 and TRBJ2-3; TRBD2 matches at 8 bases. The CDR3 runs 15 residues. CDR1 is SGHVS and CDR2 is FQNEAQ in the germline V gene. V dropped 1 base and J dropped 6; count of bases not matched to a gene: 6. CDR3 residues: CASSLGNGGADTQYF. CDR3 DNA, as far as it was read: TGTGCCAGCAGCTTAGGGAACGGGGGGGCGGATACG.

This clone appeared many times. The read ends 3 residues early relative to the CDR3; the germline J gene fills the gap. This chain connects TRBV7-6 to TRBJ2-5; 8 bases fit TRBD1. Trimming at V came to 2 bases and at J to 4 bases, leaving 3 bases not matched to a gene. The CDR3 has 14 amino acids. The germline V gene has CDR1 SGHVS and CDR2 FNYEAQ. The sequenced CDR3 bases are TGTGCCAGCAGCTTACAGGGGGCTCGAGAGACC. The encoded protein is CASSLQGARET. The CDR3 reads in full as CASSLQGARETQYF.

In this sample, this clone turned up a few times. The read stops 3 residues short of the end of the CDR3; the missing end is completed from the germline J gene. This chain uses TRBV6-2 or TRBV6-3 with TRBJ2-7, with TRBD1 matching 7 bases. The CDR3 covers 15 residues. V lost 0 bases and J lost 5; bases outside the gene matches: 7. Germline V gives CDR1 MNHEY, CDR2 SVGEGT. The part of the CDR3 DNA that was read is TGTGCCAGCAGTTACTCAAAAGGGGGCATCAACGAG. This translates into CASSYSKGGINE. The complete CDR3 sequence is CASSYSKGGINEQYF.

As regards this clone: Coverage ceases 3 residues before the CDR3 finishes, and the germline J gene fills in the end. V is TRBV7-9 and J is TRBJ2-2; D unclear. The CDR3 length is 14 residues. Germline V gene lookup returns CDR1 SEHNR and CDR2 FQNEAQ (reference sequence). V was cut by 5 bases and J by 0 bases, with 7 bases left in between. The sequenced part of the CDR3 DNA is TGTGCCAGCAGCCCGGGTCCGAACACCGGGGAG. It encodes CASSPGPNTGE. In full, the CDR3 reads CASSPGPNTGELFF.

There are a few counts of this clone. The read terminates 3 residues before the CDR3 end, so the remaining end is supplied by the germline J gene. The V call is TRBV19, the J call TRBJ1-1; maybe TRBD1 (6 bases). The V and J ends lost 1 base and 1 base respectively, with 10 bases between them. Germline loops: CDR1 LNHDA, CDR2 SQIVND (reference sequence). CDR3 length: 15 amino acids. The CDR3 here is CASSIVGGQNTEAFF. The sequenced CDR3 bases are TGTGCCAGTAGTATAGTAGGGGGTCAGAACACTGAA.

This clone was detected ten times or more. The read halts 3 residues ahead of the CDR3 end, with the missing end drawn from the germline J gene. The chain has TRBV6-2 or TRBV6-3 and TRBJ2-4; 12 bases agree with TRBD2. This CDR3 has 17 residues. J was trimmed by 0 bases and V by 6 bases; bases with no gene match: 6. Germline CDR1 is MNHEY and CDR2 is SVGEGT. CDR3 bases read: TGTGCCAGCAGCCGCTGGACTAGCGGGGTAGCCAAAAACATT. Translated: CASSRWTSGVAKNI. The full CDR3 protein reads CASSRWTSGVAKNIQYF.

This clone has a count of ten or more. The read falls 3 residues short of the CDR3 end, and the missing part is taken from the germline J gene. The chain uses TRBV20-1 and TRBJ1-2; 7 nucleotides align to TRBD1. Per the germline V gene, CDR1 is DFQATT and CDR2 is SNEGSKA (reference sequence). This CDR3 contains 15 residues. V shed 0 bases, J shed 4 bases, and the junction held 8 bases outside the gene matches. The CDR3 spells CSARDPGQDLYGYTF. The sequenced part of the CDR3 DNA is TGCAGTGCTAGAGATCCCGGACAGGATCTCTATGGC.

This clone came up many times. The CDR3 spells CASIPPLAESTDTQYF. The part of the CDR3 DNA that was read is TGTGCCAGCATCCCCCCGCTAGCGGAGAGCACAGATACG. The chain carries TRBV2 and TRBJ2-3; TRBD2 agrees at 7 bases. The sequence runs out 3 residues before the end of the CDR3; the remainder is reconstructed from the germline J gene. This CDR3 spans 16 amino acids. V was clipped by 7 bases and J by 0 bases; unmatched bases: 10. Per germline, CDR1 SNHLY and CDR2 FYNNEI.

This clone was observed at least ten times. The sequenced fragment ends 3 residues before the CDR3 boundary, so the rest is inferred from the germline J gene. V gene TRBV2 combines with J gene TRBJ1-1, with TRBD1 matching 7 bases. The germline CDR1 and CDR2 sequences are SNHLY and FYNNEI. This CDR3 has 14 amino acids. J lost 1 base, V lost 6 bases, and 5 bases had no gene match. Partial CDR3 DNA: TGTGCCAGCAGGCAGGGGGGTGGGAACACTGAA. Amino acid sequence: CASRQGGGNTE. The entire CDR3 sequence reads CASRQGGGNTEAFF.

This clone turned up a few times. The CDR3 is cut off 3 residues early in the read; its end comes from the germline J gene. The chain recombines TRBV5-6 with TRBJ2-2; the match to TRBD2 covers 13 bases. The length of the CDR3 is 14 residues. The germline CDR1 and CDR2 sequences are SGHDT and YYEEEE. V trimming: 4 bases; J trimming: 10 bases; junction bases outside the gene matches: 4. CDR3: CASSLTSGGSELFF. The CDR3 DNA, read in part, is TGTGCCAGCAGCCTGACTAGCGGGGGGTCGGAG.

This clone appeared many times. Sequencing ends 3 residues short of the CDR3 end; the germline J gene provides the rest. The chain carries TRBV6-1 and TRBJ1-2, with TRBD1 identical over 8 bases. The CDR3 is made up of 14 amino acids. Germline V gives CDR1 MNHNS, CDR2 SASEGT. Trimming cost V 2 bases and J 3 bases; bases outside gene matches: 2. CDR3 bases read: TGTGCCAGCAGTGAAACAGGGGGGGACTATGGC. It yields the protein CASSETGGDYG. The entire CDR3 reads CASSETGGDYGYTF.